Listed below are T cell receptor beta chains from one sample, sequenced in a study of neoadjuvant nivolumab and ipilimumab in lung cancer. Assay used: immunoSEQ multiplex PCR; TCRdb lists only in-frame clones, some missing. The sample includes around 20,000 clones, around 80% of them seen just once. The sample here was tumor tissue, taken after neoadjuvant nivolumab, alone or with ipilimumab, at or shortly before surgery. The source is an adult with non-small cell lung cancer. Both conserved end residues are part of each CDR3. D genes are given only for firm matches. Clone size is given for some rows only: seen once, a few or many times, or a class if the clone is expanded.

>17|.|TRBD2|TRBV7-3|TRBJ2-7
CASSLREPTSGRHEQYF
TGTGCCAGCAGCTTAAGGGAACCCACTAGCGGGAGACACGAGCAGTACTTC
>14|.|.|TRBV6-1|TRBJ2-1
CASREFSSYNEQFF
TGTGCCAGCAGGGAGTTCAGCTCCTACAATGAGCAGTTCTTC
>15|.|TRBD2|TRBV29-1|TRBJ2-3
CSVERPSGITDTQYF
TGCAGCGTTGAACGTCCTAGCGGGATCACAGATACGCAGTATTTT
>17|.|TRBD2|TRBV7-9|TRBJ2-1
CASSPTLGGPFRGEQFF
TGTGCCAGCAGCCCGACCTTGGGAGGGCCATTTCGAGGTGAGCAGTTCTTC
>16|.|TRBD2|TRBV6-6|TRBJ2-3
CASRLTSGVNPGTQYF
TGTGCCAGCAGGTTAACTAGCGGGGTAAACCCAGGCACGCAGTATTTT
>18|.|TRBD2|TRBV15|TRBJ2-1
CATSRDGVAGVFYNEQFF
TGTGCCACCAGCAGAGATGGGGTGGCGGGAGTTTTCTACAATGAGCAGTTCTTC
>14|.|.|TRBV9|TRBJ2-7
CASSVGQGAYEQYF
TGTGCCAGCAGCGTGGGGCAGGGAGCTTACGAGCAGTACTTC
>15|once|TRBD1|TRBV7-8|TRBJ2-7
CASSLGRQGESEQYF
TGTGCCAGCAGCTTAGGTCGGCAGGGGGAATCCGAGCAGTACTTC
>17|.|.|TRBV2|TRBJ2-1
CASSEGLAYSSYNEQFF
TGTGCCAGCAGTGAAGGGCTAGCGTATAGCTCCTACAATGAGCAGTTCTTC
>14|.|.|TRBV15|TRBJ1-3
CATSRVPPGDTIYF
TGTGCCACCAGCAGAGTCCCTCCCGGTGACACCATATATTTT
>15|.|TRBD2|TRBV7-2|TRBJ2-3
CASSPKTSGTDTQYF
TGTGCCAGCAGCCCCAAGACTAGCGGAACAGATACGCAGTATTTT
>16|.|TRBD1|TRBV18|TRBJ1-4
CASSPLKQGAQEKLFF
TGTGCCAGCTCACCCCTTAAACAGGGGGCACAAGAAAAACTGTTTTTT
>18|.|.|TRBV4-2|TRBJ1-2
CASSQGGRATSPNYGYTF
TGTGCCAGCAGCCAAGGCGGGCGCGCCACCTCCCCAAACTATGGCTACACCTTC
>13|.|.|TRBV7-2|TRBJ1-1
CASSSQWGAEAFF
TGTGCCAGCAGCAGTCAGTGGGGGGCGGAAGCTTTCTTT
>14|.|TRBD1|TRBV5-1|TRBJ1-3
CASSSGQAGNTIYF
TGCGCCAGCAGCTCGGGACAGGCTGGAAACACCATATATTTT
>17|.|.|TRBV14|TRBJ2-1
CASSHLRGGLSYNEQFF
TGTGCCAGCAGCCACTTAAGAGGCGGATTGTCCTACAATGAGCAGTTCTTC
>15|.|TRBD1|TRBV18|TRBJ2-5
CASSRGRDRVETQYF
TGTGCCAGCTCACGCGGCCGGGACAGGGTTGAGACCCAGTACTTC
>14|.|TRBD1|TRBV10-3|TRBJ1-1
CAINKQGVNTEAFF
TGTGCCATCAACAAACAGGGGGTGAACACTGAAGCTTTCTTT
>15|few|.|TRBV15|TRBJ2-2
CATSRTALTSGELFF
TGTGCCACCAGCCGGACAGCTCTGACCTCCGGGGAGCTGTTTTTT
>15|few|.|TRBV5-1|TRBJ1-3
CASSVQTGSGNTIYF
TGCGCCAGCAGCGTGCAAACAGGGTCGGGAAACACCATATATTTT
>14|once|.|TRBV2|TRBJ1-5
CASSTQGRGQPQHF
TGTGCCAGCAGCACCCAGGGGCGAGGACAGCCCCAGCATTTT
>12|few|.|TRBV7-9|TRBJ2-2
CASSLSAGELFF
TGTGCCAGCAGCTTAAGCGCCGGGGAGCTGTTTTTT
>15|.|.|TRBV7-9|TRBJ1-3
CASSFGTSSGNTIYF
TGTGCCAGCAGCTTTGGGACAAGCTCTGGAAACACCATATATTTT
>13|.|.|TRBV11-3|TRBJ2-7
CASSSGPRHEQYF
TGTGCCAGCAGCTCGGGACCACGTCACGAGCAGTACTTC
>16|.|TRBD1|TRBV2|TRBJ1-4
CASSPNLDRGDEKLFF
TGTGCCAGCAGTCCCAACCTGGACAGGGGGGATGAAAAACTGTTTTTT
>11|.|.|TRBV6-5|TRBJ2-1
CASSSGDEQFF
TGTGCCAGCAGCTCGGGAGATGAGCAGTTCTTC
>14|.|.|TRBV11-2|TRBJ2-7
CASSFSTGAYEQYF
TGTGCCAGCAGCTTCTCTACGGGGGCTTACGAGCAGTACTTC
>14|.|.|TRBV6-6|TRBJ1-2
CASSRQGGGDGYTF
TGTGCCAGCAGTCGTCAGGGAGGAGGAGATGGCTACACCTTC
>14|.|TRBD1|TRBV7-9|TRBJ1-2
CASRRQGRDYGYTF
TGTGCCAGCAGACGACAGGGGAGGGACTATGGCTACACCTTC
>17|.|.|TRBV28|TRBJ2-3
CASSLVVSGSTTDTQYF
TGTGCCAGCAGTTTAGTTGTGTCAGGATCAACCACAGATACGCAGTATTTT
>15|few|.|TRBV11-1|TRBJ1-2
CASSLFYEGNYGYTF
TGTGCCAGCAGCTTATTTTATGAGGGGAACTATGGCTACACCTTC
>16|.|TRBD2|TRBV7-9|TRBJ2-2
CASRRGRALGTGELFF
TGTGCCAGCAGGCGTGGGAGGGCCCTGGGCACCGGGGAGCTGTTTTTT
>17|.|TRBD1|TRBV7-9|TRBJ2-1
CASSQSQGDAARNEQFF
TGTGCCAGCAGCCAATCCCAGGGGGACGCAGCTCGCAATGAGCAGTTCTTC
>12|.|.|TRBV5-1|TRBJ2-3
CASSLARDTQYF
TGCGCCAGCAGCTTGGCCAGAGATACGCAGTATTTT
>14|few|.|TRBV7-9|TRBJ2-1
CASSLEGYYNEQFF
TGTGCCAGCAGCTTAGAGGGCTACTACAATGAGCAGTTCTTC
>16|few|.|TRBV2|TRBJ1-5
CASSEEARGLGQPQHF
TGTGCCAGCAGTGAAGAGGCCAGGGGTCTTGGTCAGCCCCAGCATTTT
>17|.|TRBD2|TRBV10-3|TRBJ2-2
CAISSLRDYLNTGELFF
TGTGCCATCAGTTCACTCCGGGACTACTTGAACACCGGGGAGCTGTTTTTT